Following are 27 T cell receptor beta chains from one sample sequenced in a study of spatial heterogeneity in lung cancer. TCRdb ran MiXCR on the 5' RACE reads and lists one entry per CDR3 protein. Among tens of thousands of distinct CDR3 sequences, around 5.2% were seen once, and the ten largest hold 25%. Time point denoted: sample taken at primary tumor resection. Tumor, nontumor lung or frozen PBMC supplied whole RNA that was sequenced unsorted. Material: PBMCs, obtained at surgery. The receptors were gathered from a female donor with early-stage non-small cell lung cancer.

This sequence joins TRBV19 and TRBJ1-1; the D is unclear. CDR1 and CDR2 from the germline V gene are LNHDA and SQIVND (reference sequence). Trimming shortened V by 0 bases and J by 2 bases, and 16 bases separated the two germline ends. The CDR3 has 17 amino acids. The CDR3 spells CASSIDLETLVNTEAFF. Written as DNA, the CDR3 is TGTGCCAGTAGTATAGATCTGGAGACACTGGTTAACACTGAAGCTTTCTTT.

This clonotype was found a few times. The chain combines TRBV3-1 with TRBJ1-3, with 8 positions matching TRBD1. The CDR3 sequence is 16 residues long. From germline, CDR1 is LGHDT and CDR2 YNNKEL (reference sequence). With V trimmed by 4 bases and J by 3 bases, 8 bases remained unmatched. CDR3 amino acids: CASSRGTGLVGNTIYF. CDR3 nucleotide sequence: TGTGCCAGCAGCCGGGGGACAGGCCTAGTTGGAAACACCATATATTTT.

This chain links TRBV5-6 with TRBJ2-5; D assignment may be TRBD1 or TRBD2 (6 bases each). The CDR3 contains 17 residues. Trimming took 7 bases from V and 2 from J, leaving 24 bases between them. CDR1 is SGHDT, CDR2 YYEEEE, per germline. The CDR3 reads CASSPGAGRFWQETQYF. The CDR3 DNA sequence: TGTGCCAGCTCCCCGGGGGCGGGACGGTTCTGGCAAGAGACCCAGTACTTC.

CDR3 nucleotides: TGCAGTGCTAGAACGGACAAAGGTGGTACTGAAGCTTTCTTT. Amino acid sequence: CSARTDKGGTEAFF. V usage is TRBV20-1 and J usage is TRBJ1-1, with a weak D call TRBD1 (5 bases). V was trimmed by 2 bases and J by 5 bases, leaving 15 bases between them. This CDR3 is built from 14 residues. Germline-derived CDR1 and CDR2 are DFQATT and SNEGSKA (reference sequence).

This clonotype was counted many times. The gene calls are TRBV6-5 and TRBJ2-3, with D unresolved. V lost 0 bases to trimming and J lost 6 bases, with 7 bases between them. The CDR3 consists of 13 residues. CDR1 and CDR2 from the germline V gene are MNHEY and SVGAGI. The CDR3 DNA reads as TGTGCCAGCAGTTACTCGAGAGTTGATACGCAGTATTTT. Its translation: CASSYSRVDTQYF.

This clonotype was seen repeatedly, ten times or more. The rearrangement joins TRBV27 to TRBJ2-2; D possibly uses TRBD1 or TRBD2 (6 bases each). V lost 7 bases and J 2 bases, leaving 11 bases between the germline ends. Germline V CDR1 and CDR2: MNHEY, SMNVEV (reference sequence). The CDR3 extends over 14 amino acids. CDR3 region: CASMGAGNTGELFF. The CDR3 region has the DNA TGTGCCAGCATGGGGGCGGGAAACACCGGGGAGCTGTTTTTT.

This clonotype was detected ten times or more. The V and J genes are TRBV5-1 and TRBJ1-1; no clear D gene. In germline, CDR1 is SGHRS, CDR2 YFSETQ. The germline V and J ends were trimmed by 1 base and 0 bases, with 13 bases remaining between them. The CDR3 runs 16 residues. The chain's CDR3 is CASSLSAGSLNTEAFF. The CDR3 DNA reads TGCGCCAGCAGCTTGTCAGCAGGTAGTTTGAACACTGAAGCTTTCTTT.

This clonotype was counted ten times or more. The chain has TRBV27 and TRBJ1-2, with D perhaps TRBD1 (5 bases). The CDR3 contains 13 residues. In germline, CDR1 is MNHEY, CDR2 SMNVEV (reference sequence). Deletions cut 7 bases from V and 4 bases from J, with 13 bases between. The CDR3 DNA follows: TGTGCCAGCACGACCGGGACTTCCTATGGCTACACCTTC. The encoded protein is CASTTGTSYGYTF.

This chain joins TRBV10-3 and TRBJ1-3; 9 positions agree with TRBD1. Trimming at V came to 6 bases and at J to 8 bases, leaving 8 bases not matched to a gene. Looked up from germline, CDR1 is ENHRY and CDR2 is SYGVKD. The CDR3 spans 14 residues. Here the CDR3 DNA reads TGTGCCATCAGCGCCGGGACAGGGCGGGACACCATATATTTT. This codes for CAISAGTGRDTIYF.

This clonotype showed up many times. This chain links TRBV30 with TRBJ2-1; D may be TRBD1 or TRBD2 (6 bases each). The germline CDR1 and CDR2 sequences are GTSNPN and SVGIG (reference sequence). Trimming stripped 1 base from V and 8 bases from J, with 9 bases between. The CDR3 has 12 amino acids. CDR3 sequence reads: CAWSGGGYEQFF. The CDR3 DNA sequence: TGTGCCTGGAGTGGAGGGGGGTATGAGCAGTTCTTC. Together with reference TRBV30 and TRBJ2-1, the CDR3 gives the full variable domain: SQTIHQWPATLVQPVGSPLSLECTVEGTSNPNLYWYRQAAGRGLQLLFYSVGIGQISSEVPQNLSASRPQDRQFILSSKKLLLSDSGFYLCAWSGGGYEQFFGPGTRLTVL.

This clonotype was detected many times. This chain uses TRBV6-2 or TRBV6-3 with TRBJ1-1; 7 bases agree with TRBD1. The CDR3 sequence is 13 residues long. CDR1 MNHEY and CDR2 SVGEGT come from the germline V gene. V gave up 6 bases and J gave up 3 bases; unmatched junction bases: 4. The CDR3 region is CASSPRGDTEAFF. As DNA, the CDR3 is TGTGCCAGCAGCCCCAGGGGGGACACTGAAGCTTTCTTT.

This chain uses TRBV2 with TRBJ1-2; D is ambiguous. Trimming pared 5 bases from V and 4 bases from J, leaving 14 bases between. Germline V gene sequence: CDR1 SNHLY, CDR2 FYNNEI. The CDR3 covers 14 residues. CDR3 coding DNA: TGTGCCAGCAGTCAGAAGACGTGGGGCTATGGCTACACCTTC. This codes for CASSQKTWGYGYTF.

This clonotype is labeled as medium-sized (0.01 to 0.1%). The V call is TRBV28, the J call TRBJ2-7, with D perhaps being TRBD1 or TRBD2 (5 bases each). Germline lookup yields CDR1 MDHEN and CDR2 SYDVKM. There are 11 residues in the CDR3. V was clipped by 6 bases and J by 7 bases, with 10 bases between them. CDR3 sequence (DNA): TGTGCCAGCAGCGGGGCGAGAGAGCAGTACTTC. Its translation is CASSGAREQYF.

This clonotype was detected a few times. The V call is TRBV21-1, the J call TRBJ2-1; TRBD2 reflects the table's D call only, with no check against the DNA. TRBV21-1 is flagged as a pseudogene. This CDR3 spans 17 amino acids. CDR3 region: CASSKAQRGGNGDEQFF. Here the CDR3 DNA reads TGTGCCAGCAGCAAAGCCCAGCGGGGGGGTAACGGAGATGAGCAGTTCTTC.

In its sample, this clonotype was seen a few times. The rearrangement joins TRBV20-1 to TRBJ1-5; TRBD1 matches 8 bases. Trimming at V came to 3 bases and at J to 6 bases, leaving 4 bases not matched to a gene. Germline V CDR1 and CDR2: DFQATT, SNEGSKA (reference sequence). The CDR3 runs to 13 residues. The CDR3 bases are TGCAGTGCTAGTGGACAGGGTGGTCAGCCCCAGCATTTT. This translates into CSASGQGGQPQHF.

The table lists this clonotype with many counts. The chain joins TRBV19 to TRBJ1-4; D ambiguous. Per the germline V gene, CDR1 is LNHDA and CDR2 is SQIVND (reference sequence). V lost 7 bases and J lost 8, with 14 bases in between. This CDR3 has 13 residues. The CDR3 here is CASKADRVEKLFF. DNA of the CDR3: TGTGCCAGTAAAGCGGACCGTGTAGAAAAACTGTTTTTT.

Only a few counts were recorded for this clonotype. The V and J genes are TRBV27 and TRBJ2-7; D unresolved. V was clipped by 7 bases and J by 2 bases, with 21 bases between them. Germline V gene lookup returns CDR1 MNHEY and CDR2 SMNVEV (reference sequence). This CDR3 has 16 residues. The DNA of the CDR3 is TGTGCCAGCAAGCCCACGTCAAGGCAGCCGGCCTACGAGCAGTACTTC. It encodes CASKPTSRQPAYEQYF.

This clonotype was seen ten or more times. The chain joins TRBV2 to TRBJ2-5; D is possibly TRBD2 (6 bases). CDR3 length equals 12 residues. Trimming pared 11 bases from V and 0 bases from J, leaving 10 bases between. Germline V lookup: CDR1 SNHLY, CDR2 FYNNEI. The CDR3 region has the DNA TGTGCCGGGGGGACCTACCAAGAGACCCAGTACTTC. It yields the protein CAGGTYQETQYF.

This clonotype was observed at least ten times. This chain uses TRBV3-1 with TRBJ2-5; the D gene is possibly TRBD2 (5 bases). With 6 bases removed from V and 7 bases from J, the gap between germline ends came to 15 bases. The CDR3 sequence is 13 residues long. Germline V gives CDR1 LGHDT, CDR2 YNNKEL (reference sequence). The CDR3 DNA reads TGTGCCAGCAGTCCTTACACCGGAGGGACCCAGTACTTC. Encoded protein: CASSPYTGGTQYF.

The chain recombines TRBV14 with TRBJ2-1; possible D gene TRBD2, 6 bases. Per the germline V gene, CDR1 is SGHDN and CDR2 is FVKESK. V lost 1 base, J lost 12 bases, and 13 bases lay in between. There are 13 residues in the CDR3. CDR3 nucleotide sequence: TGTGCCAGCAGCCAAGTGCTGGGGGGAGGGCAGTTCTTC. Translation gives CASSQVLGGGQFF. Drawing the rest from reference TRBV14 and TRBJ2-1, the complete variable domain is EAGVTQFPSHSVIEKGQTVTLRCDPISGHDNLYWYRRVMGKEIKFLLHFVKESKQDESGMPNNRFLAERTGGTYSTLKVQPAELEDSGVYFCASSQVLGGGQFFGPGTRLTVL.

Sample share makes this clonotype medium-sized. V usage is TRBV12-3 or TRBV12-4 and J usage is TRBJ2-5, with D perhaps TRBD1 (6 bases). The CDR3 contains 14 residues. Between the trimmed V and J ends, which lost 1 base and 0 bases, there was a span of 6 bases. The CDR3 protein is CASSLGDNQETQYF. CDR3 DNA sequence: TGTGCCAGCAGTTTAGGGGACAACCAAGAGACCCAGTACTTC.

This clonotype was detected many times. The V and J genes are TRBV6-1 and TRBJ1-5, with D possibly TRBD1 on 5 matching bases. Germline CDR1 reads MNHNS; CDR2 reads SASEGT. V lost 7 bases, J lost 5 bases, and 15 bases lay in between. The CDR3 runs to 14 residues. CDR3 in amino acids: CASTPLEGYQPQHF. Written as DNA, the CDR3 is TGTGCCAGCACCCCTCTAGAGGGGTATCAGCCCCAGCATTTT.

This clonotype has at least ten counts. The rearrangement links TRBV28 to TRBJ1-6; no clear D gene. Germline CDR1 and CDR2: MDHEN and SYDVKM. Trimming stripped 3 bases from V and 0 bases from J, with 6 bases between. The CDR3 runs to 15 residues. The CDR3 nucleotides are TGTGCCAGCAGTTTTGGAAGCTCCTATAATTCACCCCTCCACTTT. Residues: CASSFGSSYNSPLHF. The full variable domain, its missing parts supplied by reference TRBV28 and TRBJ1-6, is DVKVTQSSRYLVKRTGEKVFLECVQDMDHENMFWYRQDPGLGLRLIYFSYDVKMKEKGDIPEGYSVSREKKERFSLILESASTNQTSMYLCASSFGSSYNSPLHFGNGTRLTVT.

This clonotype is categorized as medium-sized. This chain connects TRBV28 to TRBJ2-3, with D perhaps TRBD1 (6 bases). CDR1 and CDR2 from the germline V gene are MDHEN and SYDVKM. Trimming removed 4 bases at V and 0 bases at J, with 17 bases between. The CDR3 consists of 17 residues. The CDR3 is CASSSHPRGLSTDTQYF. DNA of the CDR3: TGTGCCAGCAGTTCCCACCCCAGGGGTTTAAGCACAGATACGCAGTATTTT.

This clonotype was picked up many times. CDR3: CASSLYGGLGYTF. CDR3 DNA: TGTGCCAGCAGCTTATATGGGGGGCTTGGCTACACCTTC. J is TRBJ1-2 and V is TRBV7-2; maybe TRBD1 (6 bases). This CDR3 comprises 13 residues. Germline values: CDR1 SGHTA, CDR2 FQGNSA. Deletions cut 2 bases from V and 7 bases from J, with 11 bases between.

CDR3 region: CASSLTVQETQYF. CDR3 coding DNA: TGTGCCAGCAGCCTAACGGTGCAAGAGACCCAGTACTTC. The rearrangement links TRBV11-3 to TRBJ2-5, with D uncertain. The germline V and J ends were trimmed by 5 bases and 2 bases, with 9 bases remaining between them. Germline V gene data show CDR1 as SGHNT and CDR2 as YENEEA. The CDR3 covers 13 residues.

This clonotype was seen repeatedly, ten times or more. V usage is TRBV28 and J usage is TRBJ1-2; 8 bases align to TRBD1. V shed 5 bases and J 4 bases; nucleotides not matched to a gene: 6. This CDR3 region has 14 residues. Germline V lookup: CDR1 MDHEN, CDR2 SYDVKM. CDR3 residues: CASSPQGAGYGYTF. CDR3 nucleotide sequence: TGTGCCAGCAGTCCCCAGGGGGCAGGCTATGGCTACACCTTC.